The clone carrying this T cell receptor beta chain was seen ten or more times. Its antigen remains unknown. Read sequence stops 3 residues before the CDR3 end, and the germline J gene provides the missing end. This specimen comes from a study of T cell clonality in common variable immunodeficiency. The study's findings and limits: Fewer deletions and N-nucleotide insertions were reportedly seen in common variable immunodeficiency TCR beta sequences. Compared with healthy controls, CVID subjects showed increased TCRbeta clonality, mostly in about a third. CVID patient heterogeneity limited repertoire-clinical complication correlations.

Assay used: immunoSEQ multiplex PCR; TCRdb lists only in-frame clones, some missing. The sample counts fewer than 75,000 clones, none seen once; the ten largest own 1.7%. Trimming left V 7 bases short and J 1 base short, with 7 bases between. This CDR3 has 12 residues. Looked up from germline, CDR1 is LNHDA and CDR2 is SQIVND (reference sequence). The J gene is TRBJ1-1, the V gene TRBV19, with D uncertain. The receptor was isolated from a person between 18 and 75 years old in good health. Material for sequencing was peripheral blood mononuclear cells. CDR3 DNA (partial): TGTGCCAGTAATGCGGGGAACACTGAA. It yields the protein CASNAGNTE. The entire CDR3 is CASNAGNTEAFF.